This is a list of T cell receptor beta chains from one sample in a study of shared clonotypes between healthy human individuals. Sequencing used immunoSEQ multiplex PCR; TCRdb keeps in-frame clones, though not all of them. Of around 2.1 million clones detected, 95% appear once; the ten largest clones hold around 0.13%. The sample comprised naive CD4+ T cells sorted from blood. These receptors all stem from a man younger than 35 in good health. The CDR3 runs from the conserved cysteine through the conserved F or W. Each record gives: V gene, J gene, CDR3 length, CDR3 protein.

TRBV5-8	TRBJ1-2	12	CASSLSGLGYTF
TRBV25-1	TRBJ2-3	15	CASSGTSGITDTQYF
TRBV2	TRBJ1-5	14	CASSRELGNQPQHF
TRBV6-5	TRBJ2-5	11	CATSGLETQYF
TRBV7-2	TRBJ2-7	14	CASSLGGVSYEQYF
TRBV7-2	TRBJ1-4	15	CASSRQGSGNEKLFF
TRBV6-5	TRBJ1-1	11	CASSRGQEAFF
TRBV12-5	TRBJ2-3	12	CASGSGSDTQYF
TRBV5-1	TRBJ2-7	17	CASSLVSGTSVSYEQYF
TRBV18	TRBJ2-5	15	CASSPLAGSQETQYF
TRBV5-1	TRBJ2-1	12	CASSLEYNEQFF
TRBV13	TRBJ2-7	12	CASSPGSYEQYF
TRBV6-5	TRBJ2-5	16	CASSYNKGTFRETQYF
TRBV18	TRBJ1-2	15	CASSPDLGRNYGYTF
TRBV7-2	TRBJ1-4	17	CASSLAGTGATNEKLFF
TRBV7-8	TRBJ1-6	15	CASSPGQSYNSPLHF
TRBV19	TRBJ1-6	13	CASREHYNSPLHF
TRBV7-9	TRBJ2-3	12	CASSPSPDTQYF
TRBV9	TRBJ2-1	19	CASSARSPSSGSPYNEQFF
TRBV7-2	TRBJ2-1	17	CASSLDLLAGSYNEQFF
TRBV27	TRBJ2-3	14	CASSWTVSTDTQYF
TRBV4-1	TRBJ1-4	17	CASSQVGGRTENEKLFF
TRBV5-1	TRBJ2-7	17	CASSWGDRGAASYEQYF
TRBV18	TRBJ1-3	16	CASSPMDRVSGNTIYF